This entry is about one TCR beta chain. The antigen is unknown. Germline CDR1 is SEHNR and CDR2 is FQNEAQ (reference sequence). The CDR3 is 11 amino acids. V lost 3 bases and J lost 1, with 1 base in between. This entry belongs to a study of OX40 agonist ivuxolimab in advanced cancers. Study conclusions and caveats: Partial responders receiving 0.1-3.0 mg/kg showed among the lowest clonal expansion.

Clones were sequenced by immunoSEQ multiplex PCR, and TCRdb holds only the in-frame ones, with some missing. Of nearly 65,000 clones in the sample, about 89% are singletons; the top ten hold about 4%. The V gene is TRBV7-9, the J gene TRBJ2-7; D call uncertain. The sequence was collected from an adult with an advanced solid tumor such as melanoma, head and neck, liver or kidney cancer. This material consisted of CD4+ or CD8+ T cells sorted from blood, taken in a trial of the OX40 agonist ivuxolimab. In nucleotides, the CDR3 is TGTGCCAGCAGCTTTTCCTACGAGCAGTACTTC. It yields the protein CASSFSYEQYF.